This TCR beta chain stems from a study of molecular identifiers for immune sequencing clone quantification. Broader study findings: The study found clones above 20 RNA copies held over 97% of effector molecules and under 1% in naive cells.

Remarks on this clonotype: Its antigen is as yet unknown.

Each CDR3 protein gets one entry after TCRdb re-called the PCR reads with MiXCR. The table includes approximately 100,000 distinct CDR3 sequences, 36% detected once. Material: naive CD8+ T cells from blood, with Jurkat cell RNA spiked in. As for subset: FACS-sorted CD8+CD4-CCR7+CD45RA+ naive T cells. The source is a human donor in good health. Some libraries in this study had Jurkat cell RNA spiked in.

The CDR3 loop reads CASSYDGLRTQYF. CDR3 DNA sequence: TGTGCCAGCAGTTACGACGGCCTCAGGACGCAGTATTTT. V is TRBV6-2 or TRBV6-3 and J is TRBJ2-3; D gene uncertain. The CDR3 loop spans 13 amino acids. V shed 2 bases and J shed 9 bases, with 12 bases lying between them. Germline CDR1 is MNHEY and CDR2 is SVGEGT.